A single sample is the source of the 30 T cell receptor beta chains below, sequenced in a study of T cell clones after liver transplantation. Libraries were prepared by immunoSEQ multiplex PCR; TCRdb keeps only in-frame clonotypes and omits some of them. Here the sample spans roughly 120,000 clones, 90% being singletons. The sequencing here drew on CD4+ T cells from blood, taken 12 months after liver transplant. All receptors derive from a human patient who received a liver transplant. The graft donor may be the source of some T cells.

As DNA, the CDR3 is TGTGCCAGCAGCTTATGGACAGGTGCTTCTCTGAACACTGAAGCTTTCTTT. Translation gives CASSLWTGASLNTEAFF. The chain couples TRBV7-3 to TRBJ1-1; 7 nucleotides align to TRBD1. J lost 0 bases, V lost 2 bases, and 9 bases had no gene match. There are 17 residues in the CDR3. Germline lookup yields CDR1 SGHTA and CDR2 FQGTGA.

This chain uses TRBV11-3 with TRBJ2-7; no clear D. The germline gives CDR1 SGHNT, CDR2 YENEEA. CDR3 size: 12 residues. V was trimmed by 4 bases and J by 3 bases, leaving 7 bases between them. The CDR3 region is CASSSFLYEQYF. The CDR3 coding sequence is TGTGCCAGCAGCTCCTTCCTCTACGAGCAGTACTTC.

The chain joins TRBV5-1 to TRBJ1-1; 10 nucleotides line up with TRBD1. CDR3 length: 14 amino acids. Per the germline V gene, CDR1 is SGHRS and CDR2 is YFSETQ. Unmatched junction bases numbered 4, after V lost 3 bases and J lost 5 bases. CDR3 in amino acids: CASSWDRGGTEAFF. CDR3 nucleotides: TGCGCCAGCAGCTGGGACAGGGGTGGAACTGAAGCTTTCTTT.

The chain links TRBV29-1 to TRBJ2-3, with 7 bases fitting TRBD1. V lost 6 bases to trimming and J lost 5 bases; unmatched junction nucleotides: 8. The V gene's germline CDR1 is SQVTM and CDR2 ANQGSEA. This CDR3 has 13 residues. CDR3 sequence: CSVTDRVGDTQYF. The CDR3 DNA reads TGCAGCGTGACCGACAGGGTGGGAGATACGCAGTATTTT.

This clone was counted between two and nine times. A read error may explain this, as a much larger clone is one base away. The J gene is TRBJ1-2, the V gene TRBV28; D is uncertain. Germline V lookup: CDR1 MDHEN, CDR2 SYDVKM. The CDR3 is 11 amino acids. Trimming left V 3 bases short and J 5 bases short, with 4 bases between. The CDR3 DNA sequence: TGTGCCAGCAGTTTTCAGTATGGCTACACCTTC. Translation: CASSFQYGYTF.

The chain couples TRBV28 to TRBJ1-1, with D unresolved. The CDR3 runs 13 residues. CDR1 MDHEN and CDR2 SYDVKM come from the germline V gene. V was pared by 3 bases and J by 0 bases, with 5 bases between. The CDR3 DNA reads as TGTGCCAGCAGTTTCACCCTGAACACTGAAGCTTTCTTT. This sequence encodes CASSFTLNTEAFF.

The V and J genes are TRBV7-9 and TRBJ2-5; D not resolved. CDR1 is SEHNR, CDR2 FQNEAQ, per germline (reference sequence). With 5 bases removed from V and 2 bases from J, the gap between germline ends came to 15 bases. The length of the CDR3 is 15 residues. This CDR3 reads CASSPRPNSQETQYF. The CDR3 nucleotides are TGTGCCAGCAGCCCCCGACCGAATTCTCAAGAGACCCAGTACTTC.

The V call is TRBV19, the J call TRBJ1-5, with 7 bases fitting TRBD1. Germline assignment: CDR1 LNHDA and CDR2 SQIVND (reference sequence). This CDR3 comprises 13 residues. After removal of 7 bases from V and 5 bases from J, the junction contained 5 bases not matched to a gene. CDR3 in DNA: TGTGCCAGTAAAGACAGGGAAGATCAGCCCCAGCATTTT. It encodes CASKDREDQPQHF.

This rearrangement joins TRBV5-1 to TRBJ2-3; TRBD2 matches 9 bases. V lost 0 bases, J lost 4 bases, and 6 bases stayed unmatched. Germline CDR1 SGHRS, CDR2 YFSETQ. CDR3 length equals 16 residues. The CDR3 coding sequence is TGCGCCAGCAGCTTGGATCCTAGCGGGGCATCAGATACGCAGTATTTT. Protein product: CASSLDPSGASDTQYF.

The rearrangement joins TRBV30 to TRBJ2-3; tentatively, D is TRBD2 (6 bases). CDR3 length equals 15 residues. CDR1 GTSNPN and CDR2 SVGIG come from the germline V gene (reference sequence). The CDR3 is CVMRGPGVETDTQYF. CDR3 bases: TGTGTTATGAGGGGCCCGGGGGTAGAAACAGATACGCAGTATTTT.

This sequence joins TRBV5-1 and TRBJ2-1, with D possibly being TRBD2 (6 bases). V lost 4 bases, J lost 8 bases, and 25 bases lay in between. CDR3 length: 17 residues. Germline CDR1 and CDR2: SGHRS and YFSETQ. In DNA form, the CDR3 reads TGCGCCAGCAGCCCCCACCTCGGCGCCCGGGGAGGCGATGAGCAGTTCTTC. Translation: CASSPHLGARGGDEQFF.

The CDR3, as DNA: TGTGCCAGCAGCTTAGCAGGGGGAGCTAACTATGGCTACACCTTC. Protein product: CASSLAGGANYGYTF. This sequence joins TRBV11-1 and TRBJ1-2, with D perhaps TRBD1 (6 bases). The CDR3 contains 15 residues. Germline V CDR1 and CDR2: SGHAT, FQDESV (reference sequence). V was trimmed by 0 bases and J by 0 bases, leaving 8 bases between them.

On this clone: Other nucleotide sequences from this sample produce the same CDR3. This sequence joins TRBV9 and TRBJ1-1; no firm D call. CDR1 is SGDLS, CDR2 YYNGEE, per germline. The CDR3 contains 13 residues. V lost 2 bases and J 1 base, leaving 6 bases between the germline ends. The CDR3 DNA reads TGTGCCAGCAGCGTGGCAGGGAACACTGAAGCTTTCTTT. Its protein product is CASSVAGNTEAFF.

V is TRBV18 and J is TRBJ1-5; maybe TRBD1 (5 bases). Per the germline V gene, CDR1 is KGHSH and CDR2 is LQKENI. CDR3 size: 16 residues. Trimming took 1 base from V and 4 from J, leaving 14 bases between them. The CDR3 spells CASSPQAAGSNQPQHF. The CDR3 region has the DNA TGTGCCAGCTCACCACAAGCGGCAGGGAGTAATCAGCCCCAGCATTTT.

The genes are TRBV6-1 and TRBJ2-2; the match to TRBD2 covers 12 bases. The germline V gene has CDR1 MNHNS and CDR2 SASEGT. V gave up 3 bases and J gave up 6 bases; unmatched junction bases: 5. This CDR3 spans 16 amino acids. The CDR3 coding sequence is TGTGCCAGCAGTGAGCTAGCGGGAGGGGGTCCCGGGGAGCTGTTTTTT. Translation gives CASSELAGGGPGELFF.

This rearrangement joins TRBV6-5 to TRBJ2-5; TRBD2 matches 11 bases. V shed 6 bases, J shed 5 bases, and the junction held 5 bases outside the gene matches. CDR3 length: 14 residues. The germline gives CDR1 MNHEY, CDR2 SVGAGI. The CDR3 spells CASRRTSGWETQYF. CDR3 bases: TGTGCCAGCAGGAGGACTAGCGGGTGGGAGACCCAGTACTTC.

For the CDR3, the DNA is TGTGCCAGCAGCTTAGGAGGGGGAGACATTCAGTACTTC. As protein: CASSLGGGDIQYF. The chain has TRBV7-2 and TRBJ2-4, with D possibly TRBD1 on 6 matching bases. The CDR3 sequence is 13 residues long. The V gene lost 1 base and the J gene lost 8 bases, with 9 bases spanning the gap. Germline V lookup: CDR1 SGHTA, CDR2 FQGNSA.

This chain joins TRBV19 and TRBJ1-2; the D gene is possibly TRBD1 (5 bases). The CDR3 is made up of 16 amino acids. Germline V gene lookup returns CDR1 LNHDA and CDR2 SQIVND (reference sequence). V was trimmed by 3 bases and J by 4 bases, leaving 18 bases between them. CDR3 coding DNA: TGTGCCAGTAGTATGACAGTGGGGGTTCAATCCTATGGCTACACCTTC. Translation gives CASSMTVGVQSYGYTF.

The chain combines TRBV4-3 with TRBJ1-2; a possible D gene is TRBD1 (6 bases). This CDR3 comprises 15 residues. Germline V gives CDR1 LGHNA, CDR2 YSLEER. Trimming pared 3 bases from V and 8 bases from J, leaving 19 bases between. CDR3 sequence (DNA): TGCGCCAGCAGCCAGATACTACGGGGGGCCAACGGCTACACCTTC. Protein sequence: CASSQILRGANGYTF.

The chain employs TRBV2 and TRBJ1-5, with D perhaps matching TRBD1 (5 bases). This CDR3 contains 14 residues. CDR1 SNHLY and CDR2 FYNNEI come from the germline V gene. V shed 1 base and J shed 9 bases, with 13 bases lying between them. CDR3 residues: CASSEEAGGAPQHF. The CDR3 region has the DNA TGTGCCAGCAGTGAAGAAGCCGGTGGGGCGCCCCAGCATTTT.

The chain joins TRBV11-3 to TRBJ2-7; tentatively, D is TRBD2 (5 bases). The CDR3 has 10 residues. The V gene lost 8 bases and the J gene lost 6 bases, with 8 bases spanning the gap. Germline V gives CDR1 SGHNT, CDR2 YENEEA. CDR3 coding DNA: TGTGCCAGCTCCGGGGTCGAGCAGTACTTC. Translated, it gives CASSGVEQYF.

The chain is built from TRBV5-1 and TRBJ2-1; 7 positions agree with TRBD2. The CDR3 covers 17 residues. CDR1 SGHRS and CDR2 YFSETQ come from the germline V gene. The V and J ends lost 2 bases and 2 bases, in that order; junction bases with no gene match: 10. CDR3 nucleotides: TGCGCCAGCAGCTTCGGGACTACTCTCCGTGCCTACAATGAGCAGTTCTTC. Translation: CASSFGTTLRAYNEQFF.

This clone was found once. This chain uses TRBV7-8 with TRBJ2-5; D not certain. The CDR3 contains 15 residues. V was clipped by 5 bases and J by 5 bases, with 18 bases between them. Germline CDR1 and CDR2: SGHVS and FQNEAQ. This CDR3 is CASSPLATVGETQYF. In DNA form, the CDR3 reads TGTGCCAGCAGCCCCTTAGCCACAGTGGGGGAGACCCAGTACTTC.

This chain connects TRBV11-3 to TRBJ2-5; D call uncertain. The CDR3 extends over 14 amino acids. CDR1 is SGHNT and CDR2 is YENEEA in the germline V gene. Trimming took 3 bases from V and 4 from J, leaving 12 bases between them. CDR3 nucleotides: TGTGCCAGCAGCTTCGCACAGTTTGGAGAGACCCAGTACTTC. Translated, it gives CASSFAQFGETQYF.

The chain recombines TRBV9 with TRBJ2-7; D may be TRBD2 (5 bases). V gave up 0 bases and J gave up 2 bases, with 30 bases separating them. There are 21 residues in the CDR3. Germline loops: CDR1 SGDLS, CDR2 YYNGEE. The CDR3 DNA sequence: TGTGCCAGCAGCGTAGTATGTCAGACTACTACTAAGGTCTTGAGACCCTACGAGCAGTACTTC. It is translated as CASSVVCQTTTKVLRPYEQYF.

The chain is built from TRBV28 and TRBJ1-5, with D unclear. Germline assignment: CDR1 MDHEN and CDR2 SYDVKM. The V end lost 4 bases, the J end lost 1 base, and 17 bases lay between the germline ends. This CDR3 is 17 amino acids long. The CDR3 region is CASSYRDRGVSNQPQHF. The CDR3 region has the DNA TGTGCCAGCAGTTACCGGGATCGCGGGGTAAGCAATCAGCCCCAGCATTTT.

The V and J genes are TRBV2 and TRBJ2-1; 15 nucleotides align to TRBD2. Germline V gene data show CDR1 as SNHLY and CDR2 as FYNNEI. With V trimmed by 5 bases and J by 9 bases, 5 bases remained unmatched. This CDR3 spans 15 amino acids. CDR3 sequence (DNA): TGTGCCAGCAGTCTAAGGACTAGCGGGAGGGGTGAGCAGTTCTTC. This gives the protein CASSLRTSGRGEQFF.

This chain uses TRBV4-2 with TRBJ2-1, with 7 bases identical to TRBD2. The CDR3 covers 16 residues. Germline-derived CDR1 and CDR2 are LGHNA and YNFKEQ. V dropped 1 base and J dropped 1; count of bases not matched to a gene: 4. The CDR3 nucleotides read TGTGCCAGCAGCCAAGGGGAGGGAGGGTCCTACAATGAGCAGTTCTTC. As protein: CASSQGEGGSYNEQFF.

The count of this clone is one. The gene calls are TRBV6-1 and TRBJ1-2; D not certain. The V end was cut by 11 bases, the J end by 4 bases, with 17 bases between. The CDR3 consists of 13 residues. Germline V gives CDR1 MNHNS, CDR2 SASEGT. The CDR3 sequence is CAGSRTEFYGYTF. The CDR3 bases are TGTGCCGGATCGAGGACGGAATTCTATGGCTACACCTTC.

CDR3 residues: CASSLTGGTIGTQYF. In nucleotides, the CDR3 is TGTGCCAGCAGTCTCACAGGGGGGACGATTGGGACCCAGTACTTC. V usage is TRBV7-3 and J usage is TRBJ2-5; 8 bases align to TRBD1. Germline CDR1 and CDR2: SGHTA and FQGTGA. The CDR3 loop spans 15 amino acids. Germline trimming cut 6 bases from V and 7 bases from J; bases unmatched to any gene: 13.